Presented here are 6 T cell receptor beta chains from one specimen sequenced in a study of CD8+CD57+ T cells in acquired aplastic anemia. All sequencing subjects had displayed CD8+CD57+ cell expansion on flow cytometry. Genomic DNA provided the template from which TCR beta VDJ and CDR3 profiles were obtained. TCRdb recomputed calls from the reads with MiXCR, one row per CDR3 protein. The sample records some 98,000 distinct CDR3 sequences, around 70% being singletons. Input material: sorted CD4+, CD8+, or CD8+CD57+ T cells (not recorded which) from PBMCs. These receptors all come from a human donor with aplastic anemia.

This sequence joins TRBV7-9 and TRBJ1-6; D gene ambiguous. Trimming left V 5 bases short and J 4 bases short, with 3 bases between. There are 12 residues in the CDR3. Germline loops: CDR1 SEHNR, CDR2 FQNEAQ (reference sequence). The CDR3: CASSVYNSPLHF. CDR3 coding DNA: TGTGCCAGCAGCGTATATAATTCACCCCTCCACTTT.

This clonotype occurred once. The rearrangement joins TRBV19 to TRBJ2-7; 7 bases fit TRBD2. With V trimmed by 4 bases and J by 1 base, 4 bases remained unmatched. Germline loops: CDR1 LNHDA, CDR2 SQIVND (reference sequence). CDR3 length: 14 amino acids. CDR3 sequence: CASSTPGGSYEQYF. CDR3 DNA: TGTGCCAGTAGTACGCCCGGGGGGTCCTACGAGCAGTACTTC.

This clonotype was observed a handful of times. The chain combines TRBV5-6 with TRBJ1-6, with D perhaps matching TRBD1 (5 bases). V lost 4 bases and J lost 11, with 19 bases in between. CDR3 length: 15 amino acids. The germline CDR1 and CDR2 sequences are SGHDT and YYEEEE. The chain's CDR3 is CASSPGGASGPPLHF. In nucleotides, the CDR3 is TGTGCCAGCAGCCCGGGAGGGGCAAGTGGTCCACCCCTCCACTTT.

J is TRBJ2-7 and V is TRBV7-9; D gene unclear. CDR3 size: 13 residues. Trimming took 3 bases from V and 2 from J, leaving 8 bases between them. Germline lookup yields CDR1 SEHNR and CDR2 FQNEAQ (reference sequence). CDR3 coding DNA: TGTGCCAGCAGCTTCGGCAGACCCTACGAGCAGTACTTC. It codes for CASSFGRPYEQYF.

This clonotype showed up just a few times. The chain is built from TRBV15 and TRBJ2-5; 11 bases agree with TRBD1. The V gene end was trimmed by 1 base and the J gene end by 1 base; junction bases not matched to a gene: 2. This CDR3 has 16 amino acids. CDR1 and CDR2 from the germline V gene are LNHNV and YYDKDF (reference sequence). CDR3 residues: CATSRGGQGVQETQYF. CDR3 bases: TGTGCCACCAGCAGAGGGGGACAGGGGGTCCAAGAGACCCAGTACTTC.

This chain uses TRBV20-1 with TRBJ1-2, with D possibly TRBD1 on 5 matching bases. The germline V and J ends were trimmed by 2 bases and 2 bases, with 18 bases remaining between them. The CDR3 loop spans 16 amino acids. CDR1 and CDR2 from the germline V gene are DFQATT and SNEGSKA (reference sequence). The CDR3 nucleotides read TGCAGTGCTAGAAAACGGGGGGATAAGCCGAACTATGGCTACACCTTC. Translation: CSARKRGDKPNYGYTF.